What follows is one T cell receptor beta chain and its context. This CDR3 is built from 15 residues. The V gene lost 1 base and the J gene lost 2 bases, with 8 bases spanning the gap. Germline V gene sequence: CDR1 SGHVS, CDR2 FQNEAQ. This entry is derived from a study of OX40 agonist ivuxolimab in advanced cancers. Study overall: Prior therapy, whether anti-PD-1, anti-PD-L1 or anti-CTLA-4, was allowed, and approximately 40% had some.

TCRdb's copy holds only in-frame clones and misses some; the assay was immunoSEQ multiplex PCR. The sample has 70,000 to 95,000 clones; about nine tenths are singletons. The receptor was isolated from an adult with an advanced solid tumor such as melanoma, head and neck, liver or kidney cancer. This chain uses TRBV7-8 with TRBJ2-2, with unresolved D. The sequenced sample was CD4+ or CD8+ T cells sorted from blood, obtained in a trial of the OX40 agonist ivuxolimab. CDR3 protein: CASSLVPGNTGELFF. The CDR3 nucleotides read TGTGCCAGCAGCTTAGTTCCGGGCAACACCGGGGAGCTGTTTTTT.